The rows below give T cell receptor beta chains drawn from one sample of a study of TIL therapy for anti-PD-1-resistant metastatic lung cancer. Generated by immunoSEQ multiplex PCR, the TCRdb table keeps only in-frame clones and is missing some. This repertoire shows approximately 60,000 clones, 75% to 90% found once; its top ten account for roughly 3%. The material was blood, obtained at baseline. Receptors originate from a person aged 25 to 80 with non-small cell lung cancer. Each CDR3 is given with its conserved first and last residue. Fields, in order: V gene, D gene, J gene, clone size, CDR3 protein, CDR3 DNA. A D gene is named only where the DNA matches it firmly. Clone size, where shown, is once, few, many, or a class for clones that have expanded.

>TRBV4-2|.|TRBJ1-1|.
CASSQDQWQNTEAFF
TGTGCCAGCAGCCAAGATCAGTGGCAGAACACTGAAGCTTTCTTT
>TRBV28|.|TRBJ1-2|medium-sized
CASRPRFRNNYGYTF
TGTGCCAGCAGACCTAGATTCAGAAATAACTATGGCTACACCTTC
>TRBV2|TRBD2|TRBJ2-3|.
CASPSGGMEGGDTQYF
TGTGCCAGCCCATCGGGGGGTATGGAGGGTGGGGATACGCAGTATTTT
>TRBV28|.|TRBJ2-7|.
CASSLQGGYEQYF
TGTGCCAGCAGTCTCCAGGGGGGGTACGAGCAGTACTTC
>TRBV3-1/TRBV3-2|.|TRBJ2-7|.
CASSQAFTGSYEQYF
TGTGCCAGCAGCCAAGCCTTTACGGGCTCCTACGAGCAGTACTTC
>TRBV7-2|TRBD1|TRBJ2-5|.
CASSLAGQGETQYF
TGTGCCAGCAGCTTAGCAGGACAGGGAGAGACCCAGTACTTC
>TRBV28|.|TRBJ1-2|.
CASSSGAGSYGYTF
TGTGCCAGCAGTTCCGGGGCCGGAAGCTATGGCTACACCTTC
>TRBV5-1|.|TRBJ1-2|once
CASSLGFSGYTF
TGCGCCAGCAGCTTAGGGTTTAGTGGCTACACCTTC
>TRBV28|.|TRBJ2-1|.
CASSLSASSSYNEQFF
TGTGCCAGCAGTTTATCGGCCAGCAGCTCCTACAATGAGCAGTTCTTC
>TRBV9|.|TRBJ2-7|.
CASSPNARAYEQYF
TGTGCCAGCAGCCCCAACGCCAGGGCCTACGAGCAGTACTTC
>TRBV7-6|TRBD2|TRBJ2-3|.
CASSRTGTSATDTQYF
TGTGCCAGCAGCCGCACCGGGACTAGCGCCACAGATACGCAGTATTTT
>TRBV18|.|TRBJ2-2|once
CASSHQVAGRHNTGELFF
TGTGCCAGCTCTCACCAAGTCGCGGGACGGCACAACACCGGGGAGCTGTTTTTT
>TRBV11-1|TRBD1|TRBJ2-7|once
CASSLVGTGSYEQYF
TGTGCCAGCAGCTTAGTCGGGACAGGATCCTACGAGCAGTACTTC
>TRBV2|.|TRBJ1-3|few
CASSVQGTGNTIYF
TGTGCCAGCAGTGTTCAAGGGACTGGAAACACCATATATTTT
>TRBV28|TRBD2|TRBJ2-5|.
CASSSAGGGTQGETQYF
TGTGCCAGCAGTTCCGCTGGGGGGGGAACCCAGGGAGAGACCCAGTACTTC
>TRBV9|TRBD2|TRBJ2-1|.
CASSELAGSYNEQFF
TGTGCCAGCAGCGAACTAGCGGGTTCCTACAATGAGCAGTTCTTC
>TRBV3-1/TRBV3-2|TRBD1|TRBJ2-1|.
CASSQGTGGAYNEQFF
TGTGCCAGCAGCCAAGGGACAGGGGGCGCCTACAATGAGCAGTTCTTC
>TRBV19|TRBD1|TRBJ1-2|.
CASGTDSPSGSYTF
TGTGCCAGTGGGACAGACAGTCCCTCGGGGAGCTACACCTTC
>TRBV9|TRBD1|TRBJ1-1|many
CASSASDRALRTEAFF
TGTGCCAGCAGCGCCTCGGACAGGGCCCTCCGCACTGAAGCTTTCTTT
>TRBV7-2|TRBD2|TRBJ2-1|.
CASSPSGGLSYNEQFF
TGTGCCAGCAGCCCTAGCGGGGGGCTCTCCTACAATGAGCAGTTCTTC
>TRBV5-1|.|TRBJ2-1|few
CASSFRQAANNEQFF
TGCGCCAGCAGCTTCAGACAGGCCGCAAACAATGAGCAGTTCTTC
>TRBV16|.|TRBJ2-1|.
CASSQGDGGSYNEQFF
TGTGCCAGCAGCCAAGGCGACGGAGGCTCCTACAATGAGCAGTTCTTC
>TRBV4-1|.|TRBJ2-2|.
CASSQGGITGELFF
TGCGCCAGCAGCCAAGGTGGGATAACCGGGGAGCTGTTTTTT
>TRBV3-1/TRBV3-2|.|TRBJ2-3|.
CASSQEALPRDTQYF
TGTGCCAGCAGCCAAGAGGCTCTACCCCGAGATACGCAGTATTTT
>TRBV11-3|.|TRBJ2-1|few
CASSFRETFEQFF
TGTGCCAGCAGCTTTCGGGAGACCTTTGAGCAGTTCTTC
>TRBV4-2|TRBD1|TRBJ2-3|.
CASSQEGQGVVTQYF
TGTGCCAGCAGCCAAGAGGGACAGGGGGTTGTTACGCAGTATTTT
>TRBV12-3/TRBV12-4|.|TRBJ1-2|.
CASSLRHDYGYTF
TGTGCCAGCAGTTTAAGACACGACTATGGCTACACCTTC
>TRBV7-2|TRBD1|TRBJ2-1|.
CASSLRTGGEGEQFF
TGTGCCAGCAGCCTACGGACAGGCGGTGAAGGTGAGCAGTTCTTC
>TRBV7-2|.|TRBJ2-1|.
CASSPYGNEQFF
TGTGCCAGCAGTCCGTATGGCAATGAGCAGTTCTTC
>TRBV6-5|.|TRBJ1-4|many
CASSRKAANEKLFF
TGTGCCAGCAGTCGTAAGGCGGCTAATGAAAAACTGTTTTTT
>TRBV9|TRBD1|TRBJ1-5|.
CASSPETGEYQPQHF
TGTGCCAGCAGCCCAGAGACAGGGGAATATCAGCCCCAGCATTTT
>TRBV19|.|TRBJ2-7|.
CASSTALGSFYEQYF
TGTGCCAGTAGTACGGCACTTGGATCCTTCTACGAGCAGTACTTC
>TRBV5-1|.|TRBJ1-2|.
CASSPGAALNNYGYTF
TGCGCCAGCAGCCCCGGGGCTGCACTTAATAACTATGGCTACACCTTC
>TRBV7-9|.|TRBJ2-7|.
CASSLTGDTYEQYF
TGTGCCAGCAGCTTGACGGGGGACACCTACGAGCAGTACTTC
>TRBV28|TRBD1|TRBJ1-2|.
CASSQQGDAGYTF
TGTGCCAGCAGCCAACAGGGGGACGCTGGCTACACCTTC
>TRBV5-1|.|TRBJ1-6|once
CASSLETGGNSPLHF
TGCGCCAGCAGCTTAGAGACAGGAGGCAATTCACCCCTCCACTTT
>TRBV18|.|TRBJ2-1|.
CASSPLSPSSYNEQFF
TGTGCCAGCTCACCACTATCGCCGAGCTCCTACAATGAGCAGTTCTTC
>TRBV4-3|.|TRBJ2-1|.
CASSQVDQEGHEQFF
TGCGCCAGCAGCCAAGTTGATCAGGAGGGGCATGAGCAGTTCTTC
>TRBV6-2/TRBV6-3|TRBD2|TRBJ2-7|once
CASSLAGGYEQYF
TGTGCCAGCAGTCTAGCGGGGGGCTACGAGCAGTACTTC
>TRBV9|TRBD1|TRBJ2-4|.
CASSVGGQSGGEAKNIQYF
TGTGCCAGCAGCGTAGGAGGACAGTCAGGGGGCGAGGCCAAAAACATTCAGTACTTC
>TRBV24-1|.|TRBJ2-1|.
CATSAHRRAYNEQFF
TGTGCCACCAGTGCTCATCGGAGGGCCTACAATGAGCAGTTCTTC
>TRBV18|.|TRBJ2-7|.
CASSPAYEQYF
TGTGCCAGCTCACCCGCCTACGAGCAGTACTTC
>TRBV11-2|.|TRBJ1-5|.
CASSLDGRGGQPQHF
TGTGCCAGCAGCTTAGATGGGAGGGGAGGCCAGCCCCAGCATTTT
>TRBV6-2/TRBV6-3|.|TRBJ1-5|.
CASSYFDRVRQPQHF
TGTGCCAGCAGTTACTTCGACAGAGTTAGACAGCCCCAGCATTTT
>TRBV2|TRBD1|TRBJ2-1|.
CANQRRTGNEQFF
TGTGCCAACCAACGAAGGACAGGGAATGAGCAGTTCTTC
>TRBV19|.|TRBJ1-4|.
CASRKSLANEKLFF
TGTGCCAGTAGGAAGTCGCTGGCTAATGAAAAACTGTTTTTT
>TRBV4-1|.|TRBJ2-7|.
CASSQDNNPTVTYEQYF
TGCGCCAGCAGCCAAGATAACAATCCAACCGTCACCTACGAGCAGTACTTC
>TRBV28|TRBD2|TRBJ2-1|.
CASTPGGLSNEQFF
TGTGCCAGCACCCCGGGGGGGCTTAGCAATGAGCAGTTCTTC
>TRBV11-3|.|TRBJ2-1|.
CASSLAQDNEQFF
TGTGCCAGCAGCTTAGCCCAGGACAATGAGCAGTTCTTC
>TRBV7-6|TRBD1|TRBJ2-7|.
CASSSSQGNEQYF
TGTGCCAGCAGCTCGTCACAGGGGAACGAGCAGTACTTC
>TRBV7-9|.|TRBJ1-2|few
CASSVTDFLSGYTF
TGTGCCAGCAGCGTTACAGATTTTCTTTCTGGCTACACCTTC
>TRBV6-5|.|TRBJ1-4|.
CASRVWGFNEKLFF
TGTGCCAGCAGGGTTTGGGGGTTTAATGAAAAACTGTTTTTT
>TRBV4-1|.|TRBJ2-1|few
CASTPWGKKAGDNEQFF
TGCGCCAGCACCCCTTGGGGAAAGAAGGCAGGGGACAATGAGCAGTTCTTC
>TRBV2|.|TRBJ1-1|once
CASSEYWGGNTEAFF
TGTGCCAGCAGTGAATATTGGGGCGGGAACACTGAAGCTTTCTTT